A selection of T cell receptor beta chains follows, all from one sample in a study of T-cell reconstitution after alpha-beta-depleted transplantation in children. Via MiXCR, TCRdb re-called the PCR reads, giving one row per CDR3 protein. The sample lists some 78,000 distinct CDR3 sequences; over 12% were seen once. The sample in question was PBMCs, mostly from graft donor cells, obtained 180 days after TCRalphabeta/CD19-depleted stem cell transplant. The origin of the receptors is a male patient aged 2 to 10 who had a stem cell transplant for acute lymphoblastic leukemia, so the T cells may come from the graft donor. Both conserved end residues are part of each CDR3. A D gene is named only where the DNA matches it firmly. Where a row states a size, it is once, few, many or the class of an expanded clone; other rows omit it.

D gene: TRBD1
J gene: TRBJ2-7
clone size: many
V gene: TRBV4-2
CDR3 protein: CASSQRDRSSYEQYF
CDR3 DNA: TGTGCCAGCAGCCAACGGGACAGGTCGTCCTACGAGCAGTACTTC

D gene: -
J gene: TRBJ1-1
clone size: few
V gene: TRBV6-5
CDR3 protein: CASSYGSMNTEAFF
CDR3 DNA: TGTGCCAGCAGTTACGGCAGTATGAACACTGAAGCTTTCTTT

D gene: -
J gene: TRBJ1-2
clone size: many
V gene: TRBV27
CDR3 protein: CASSLSRAVAVMANYGYTF
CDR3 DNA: TGTGCCAGCAGTTTATCGAGGGCGGTGGCCGTGATGGCCAACTATGGCTACACCTTC

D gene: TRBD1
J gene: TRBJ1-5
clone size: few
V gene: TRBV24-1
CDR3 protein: CATSDRDSWSNQPQHF
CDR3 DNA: TGTGCCACCAGTGACCGGGACAGCTGGTCCAATCAGCCCCAGCATTTT

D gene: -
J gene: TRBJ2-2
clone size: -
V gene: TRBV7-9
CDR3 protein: CASTHEQYGLTGELFF
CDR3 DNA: TGTGCCAGCACCCACGAGCAGTATGGCTTAACCGGGGAGCTGTTTTTT

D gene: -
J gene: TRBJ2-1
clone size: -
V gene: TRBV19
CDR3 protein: CASSTTFSYNEQFF
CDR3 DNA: TGTGCCAGTAGTACCACCTTCTCCTACAATGAGCAGTTCTTC

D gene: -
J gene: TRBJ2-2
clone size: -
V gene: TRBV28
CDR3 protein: CASSILKGLTGELFF
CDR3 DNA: TGTGCCAGCAGTATATTGAAGGGTCTCACCGGGGAGCTGTTTTTT

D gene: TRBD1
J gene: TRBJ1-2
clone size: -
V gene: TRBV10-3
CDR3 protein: CAISHRGNYGYTF
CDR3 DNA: TGTGCCATCAGCCACAGGGGTAACTATGGCTACACCTTC

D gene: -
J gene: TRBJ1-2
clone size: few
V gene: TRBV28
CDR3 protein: CASTSRATYGYTF
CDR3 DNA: TGTGCCAGCACCTCCAGGGCAACATATGGCTACACCTTC

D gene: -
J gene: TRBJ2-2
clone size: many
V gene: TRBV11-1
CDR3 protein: CASSLRRGLTNTGELFF
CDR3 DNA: TGTGCCAGCAGCTTACGGCGCGGACTTACGAACACCGGGGAGCTGTTTTTT

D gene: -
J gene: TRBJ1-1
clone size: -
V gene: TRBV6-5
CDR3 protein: CASSSRGVDTEAFF
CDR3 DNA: TGTGCCAGCAGTTCCCGGGGGGTGGACACTGAAGCTTTCTTT

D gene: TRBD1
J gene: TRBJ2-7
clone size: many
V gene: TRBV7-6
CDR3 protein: CASSLQGAPSNEQYF
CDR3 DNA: TGTGCCAGCAGCTTACAGGGGGCCCCCTCCAACGAGCAGTACTTC

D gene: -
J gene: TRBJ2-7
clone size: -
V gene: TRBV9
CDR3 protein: CASSVVEWGPEQYF
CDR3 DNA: TGTGCCAGCAGCGTAGTTGAGTGGGGGCCCGAGCAGTACTTC

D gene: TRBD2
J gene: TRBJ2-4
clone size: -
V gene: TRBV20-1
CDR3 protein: CSAKPGTSGRALLRAKNIQYF
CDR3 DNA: TGCAGTGCCAAGCCAGGGACTAGCGGGAGGGCCCTCTTGAGAGCCAAAAACATTCAGTACTTC

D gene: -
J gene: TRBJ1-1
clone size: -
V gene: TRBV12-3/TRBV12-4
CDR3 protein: CASSPPNRKDTEAFF
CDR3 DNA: TGTGCCAGCAGCCCCCCGAACAGGAAAGACACTGAAGCTTTCTTT

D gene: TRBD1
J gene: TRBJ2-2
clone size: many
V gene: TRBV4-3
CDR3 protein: CASSQAAGGWTGELFF
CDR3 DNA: TGCGCCAGCAGCCAAGCAGCAGGGGGCTGGACCGGGGAGCTGTTTTTT

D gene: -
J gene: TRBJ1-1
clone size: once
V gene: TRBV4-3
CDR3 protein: CASSQGHVPNIEAFF
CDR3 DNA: TGCGCCAGCAGCCAAGGACACGTTCCGAACATTGAAGCTTTCTTT

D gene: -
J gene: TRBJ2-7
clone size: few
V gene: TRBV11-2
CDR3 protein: CASSPFRLSYEQYF
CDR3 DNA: TGTGCCAGCAGCCCCTTTAGGCTCTCCTACGAGCAGTACTTC

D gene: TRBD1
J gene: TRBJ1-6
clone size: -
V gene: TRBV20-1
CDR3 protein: CSAVRGQDNSPLHF
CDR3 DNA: TGCAGTGCTGTCAGGGGGCAGGATAATTCACCCCTCCACTTT

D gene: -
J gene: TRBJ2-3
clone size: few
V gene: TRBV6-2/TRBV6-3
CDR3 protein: CASSYSNGRVVVTDTQYF
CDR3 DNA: TGTGCCAGCAGTTACTCGAATGGGAGAGTGGTGGTAACAGATACGCAGTATTTT

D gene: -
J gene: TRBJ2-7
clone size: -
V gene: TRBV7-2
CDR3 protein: CASSLGPPYLREQYF
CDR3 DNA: TGTGCCAGCAGCTTGGGCCCCCCTTACCTCCGGGAGCAGTACTTC

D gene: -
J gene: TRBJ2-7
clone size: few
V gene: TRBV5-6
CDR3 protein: CASSPGTRPPDF
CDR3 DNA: TGTGCCAGCAGCCCCGGGACAAGGCCCCCGGACTTC

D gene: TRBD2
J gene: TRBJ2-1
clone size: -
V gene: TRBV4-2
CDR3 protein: CASGAAGGPLGNEQFF
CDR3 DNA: TGTGCCAGCGGCGCAGCGGGGGGTCCCTTGGGTAATGAGCAGTTCTTC

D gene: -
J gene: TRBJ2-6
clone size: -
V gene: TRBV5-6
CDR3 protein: CASSLVPLPISGANVLTF
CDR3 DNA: TGTGCCAGCAGCTTGGTCCCTCTCCCCATATCTGGGGCCAACGTCCTGACTTTC

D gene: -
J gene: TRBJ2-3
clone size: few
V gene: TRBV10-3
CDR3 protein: CAISDLRDPPPSKIKSTDTQYF
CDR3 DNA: TGTGCCATCAGTGACCTCCGGGACCCTCCACCTAGTAAGATTAAAAGCACAGATACGCAGTATTTT

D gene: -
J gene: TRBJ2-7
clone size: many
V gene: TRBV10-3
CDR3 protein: CAISPFQGISYEQYF
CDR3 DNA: TGTGCCATCAGTCCCTTCCAGGGGATCTCCTACGAGCAGTACTTC

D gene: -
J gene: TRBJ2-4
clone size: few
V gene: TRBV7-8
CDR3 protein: CASSSPPGRNIQYF
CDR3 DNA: TGTGCCAGCAGCTCCCCCCCAGGGAGAAACATTCAGTACTTC

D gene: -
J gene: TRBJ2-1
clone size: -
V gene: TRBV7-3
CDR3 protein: CASSTIDLNEQFF
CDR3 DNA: TGTGCCAGCAGCACCATTGACTTGAATGAGCAGTTCTTC

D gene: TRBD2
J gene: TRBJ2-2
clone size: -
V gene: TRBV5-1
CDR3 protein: CASMGSGGRTGELFF
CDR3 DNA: TGCGCCAGCATGGGAAGCGGGGGAAGGACCGGGGAGCTGTTTTTT

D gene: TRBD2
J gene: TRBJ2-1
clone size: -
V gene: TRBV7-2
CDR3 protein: CASSYAGGRYNEQFF
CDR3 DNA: TGTGCCAGCAGCTATGCGGGGGGGCGGTACAATGAGCAGTTCTTC

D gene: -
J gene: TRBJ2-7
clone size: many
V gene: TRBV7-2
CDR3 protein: CASSLVLSEQYF
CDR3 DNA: TGTGCCAGCAGCTTAGTGCTCTCGGAGCAGTACTTC

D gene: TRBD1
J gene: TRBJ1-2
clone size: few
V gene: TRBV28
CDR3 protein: CASSSNPGQGYYGYTF
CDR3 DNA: TGTGCCAGCAGTTCCAACCCGGGACAGGGTTACTATGGCTACACCTTC

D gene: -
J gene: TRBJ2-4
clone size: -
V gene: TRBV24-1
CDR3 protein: CATSDLGRVCKNIQYF
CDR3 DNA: TGTGCCACCAGTGATTTGGGCAGGGTGTGTAAAAACATTCAGTACTTC

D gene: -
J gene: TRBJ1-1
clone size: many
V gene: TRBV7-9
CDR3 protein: CASSLAGNTEAFF
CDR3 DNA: TGTGCCAGCAGCTTAGCGGGGAACACTGAAGCTTTCTTT

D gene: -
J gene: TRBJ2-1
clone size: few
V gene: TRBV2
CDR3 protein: CASCEGPIFSDSYNEQFF
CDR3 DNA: TGTGCCAGCTGCGAGGGGCCTATTTTTAGCGATTCCTACAATGAGCAGTTCTTC

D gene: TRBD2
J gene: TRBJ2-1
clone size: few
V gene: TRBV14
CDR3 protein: CASSTRTSSGRVEQFF
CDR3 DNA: TGTGCCAGCAGCACCCGAACTTCTAGCGGGAGGGTTGAGCAGTTCTTC

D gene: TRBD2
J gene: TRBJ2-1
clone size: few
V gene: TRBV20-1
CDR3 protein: CSARVLGLAGGNEQFF
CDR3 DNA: TGCAGTGCTAGAGTATTGGGACTAGCGGGAGGTAATGAGCAGTTCTTC

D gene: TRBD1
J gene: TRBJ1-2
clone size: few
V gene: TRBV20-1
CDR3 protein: CSKTGGYGYTF
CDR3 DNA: TGCAGTAAAACAGGGGGTTATGGCTACACCTTC

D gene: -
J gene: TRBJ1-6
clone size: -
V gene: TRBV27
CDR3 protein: CASSAFRGPGHSPLHF
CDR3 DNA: TGTGCCAGCAGTGCGTTTCGGGGTCCTGGGCATTCACCCCTCCACTTT

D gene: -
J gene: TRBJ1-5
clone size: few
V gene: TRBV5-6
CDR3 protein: CASSFRANQPQHF
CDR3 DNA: TGTGCCAGCAGCTTCAGAGCCAATCAGCCCCAGCATTTT

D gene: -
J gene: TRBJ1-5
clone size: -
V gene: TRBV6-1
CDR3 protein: CASGGWGRDHPQHF
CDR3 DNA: TGTGCCAGCGGGGGTTGGGGGCGCGATCACCCCCAGCATTTT

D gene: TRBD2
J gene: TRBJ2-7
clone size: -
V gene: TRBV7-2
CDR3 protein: CASSLAPGTSLYEQYF
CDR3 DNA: TGTGCCAGCAGCTTAGCGCCAGGGACTAGCTTATACGAGCAGTACTTC

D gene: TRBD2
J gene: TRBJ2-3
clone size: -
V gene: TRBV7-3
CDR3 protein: CASSPGTSRRIDTQYF
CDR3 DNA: TGTGCCAGCAGCCCCGGGACTAGCCGAAGAATAGATACGCAGTATTTT

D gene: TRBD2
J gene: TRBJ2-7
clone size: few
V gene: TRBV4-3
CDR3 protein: CASSQDGGLGPGEQYF
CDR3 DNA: TGCGCCAGCAGCCAAGATGGGGGACTAGGGCCAGGGGAGCAGTACTTC

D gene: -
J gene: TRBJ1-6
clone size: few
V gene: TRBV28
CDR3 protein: CASEEGSSYNSPLHF
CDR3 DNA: TGTGCCAGCGAGGAGGGGAGCTCCTATAATTCACCCCTCCACTTT

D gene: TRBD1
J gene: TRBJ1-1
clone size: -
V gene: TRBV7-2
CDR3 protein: CASSLSPRGRTEAFF
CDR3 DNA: TGTGCCAGCAGCCTCTCCCCCAGGGGGCGGACTGAAGCTTTCTTT

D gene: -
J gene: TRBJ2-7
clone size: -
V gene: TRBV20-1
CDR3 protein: CSAIVSSYEQYF
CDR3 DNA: TGCAGTGCTATCGTGAGCTCCTACGAGCAGTACTTC

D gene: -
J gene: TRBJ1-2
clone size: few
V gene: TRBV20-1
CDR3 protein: CSAIPTAGRGNYGYTF
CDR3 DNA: TGCAGCGCGATTCCCACCGCAGGGAGGGGAAACTATGGCTACACCTTC

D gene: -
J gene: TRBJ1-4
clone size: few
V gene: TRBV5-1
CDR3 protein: CASSPDLTNEKLFF
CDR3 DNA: TGCGCCAGCAGCCCGGACCTAACTAATGAAAAACTGTTTTTT

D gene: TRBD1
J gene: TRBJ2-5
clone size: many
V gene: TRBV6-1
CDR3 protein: CASKPGQGGSWTQYF
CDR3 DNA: TGTGCCAGCAAACCGGGACAGGGAGGCTCTTGGACCCAGTACTTC

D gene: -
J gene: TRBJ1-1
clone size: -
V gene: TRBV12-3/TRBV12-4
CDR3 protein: CASRKDGSEAFF
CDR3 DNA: TGTGCCAGCAGGAAGGACGGTAGTGAAGCTTTCTTT